The subject of this entry is one TCR beta chain. Its antigen is still unknown. TCRdb's table, derived via immunoSEQ multiplex PCR, lists solely in-frame clones and lacks some. The sample holds more than 95,000 clones; around 90% are singletons and the top ten take roughly 22%. The source of the sample is a study of T cell responses to AZD1222 COVID-19 vaccine. Germline assignment: CDR1 MNHEY and CDR2 SVGAGI. V shed 5 bases and J shed 6 bases, with 16 bases lying between them. The CDR3 runs 14 residues. Points from the study as a whole: White British ancestry dominated among donors, who included more females, and clonal diversity was possibly underestimated. The study reported that nearly half of spike-specific TCRs target unmutated variant regions.

The chain links TRBV6-5 to TRBJ1-2; no firm D call. The starting material was peripheral blood, obtained on day 0 of AZD1222 vaccination. This TCR was sampled from an adult in good health. The CDR3 sequence: CASSMARSGNGYTF. DNA for the CDR3: TGTGCCAGCAGTATGGCCCGTTCGGGGAATGGCTACACCTTC.